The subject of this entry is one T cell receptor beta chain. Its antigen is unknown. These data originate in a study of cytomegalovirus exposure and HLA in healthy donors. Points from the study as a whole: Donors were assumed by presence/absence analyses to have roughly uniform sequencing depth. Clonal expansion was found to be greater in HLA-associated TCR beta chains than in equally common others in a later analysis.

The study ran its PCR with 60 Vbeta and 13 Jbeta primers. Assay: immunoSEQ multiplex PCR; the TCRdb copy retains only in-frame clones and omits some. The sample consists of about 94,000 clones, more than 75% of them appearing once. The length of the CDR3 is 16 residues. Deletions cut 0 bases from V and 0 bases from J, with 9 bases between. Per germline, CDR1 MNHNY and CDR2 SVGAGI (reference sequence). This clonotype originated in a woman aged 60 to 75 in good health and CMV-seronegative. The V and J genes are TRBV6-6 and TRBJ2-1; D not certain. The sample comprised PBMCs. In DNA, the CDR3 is TGTGCCAGCAGTTACTCGAGTCTATCCTCCTACAATGAGCAGTTCTTC. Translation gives CASSYSSLSSYNEQFF.